A selection of T cell receptor beta chains follows, all from one sample in a study of cytomegalovirus exposure and HLA in healthy donors. Here immunoSEQ multiplex PCR was the method, and the copy in TCRdb shows in-frame clones only, minus some. Among some 120,000 clones, approximately 68% were seen once, and the ten largest hold roughly 1.5%. Sequencing input: PBMCs. These receptors all stem from a young man in good health and CMV-seropositive. The CDR3 runs from the conserved cysteine through the conserved F or W. D genes are given only for firm matches. The size entry is marked missing in some rows and otherwise reads once, few, many or a size class.

D gene,J gene,V gene,clone size,CDR3 DNA,CDR3 protein
NA,TRBJ1-1,TRBV19,few,TGTGCCAGTAAGGTGAGAGAGGGGACTGGGGACACTGAAGCTTTCTTT,CASKVREGTGDTEAFF
NA,TRBJ1-3,TRBV4-3,few,TGCGCCAGCAGCCAAGGGTGGGGGGGGTCTGGAAACACCATATATTTT,CASSQGWGGSGNTIYF
NA,TRBJ2-7,TRBV7-9,NA,TGTGCCAGCAGATGGGTGGAGAGCTCCTACGAGCAGTACTTC,CASRWVESSYEQYF
NA,TRBJ1-2,TRBV10-3,NA,TGTGCCATCAGTGAGTCGGTGGGGCCATATGGCTACACCTTC,CAISESVGPYGYTF
TRBD2,TRBJ2-1,TRBV9,NA,TGTGCCAGCAGCCCGGGACTAGCGGAATACAATGAGCAGTTCTTC,CASSPGLAEYNEQFF
TRBD2,TRBJ2-1,TRBV5-1,NA,TGCGCCAGCGGTCCGACTAGCGGGAGGGGTTACAATGAGCAGTTCTTC,CASGPTSGRGYNEQFF
NA,TRBJ1-5,TRBV5-1,NA,TGCGCCAGCAGCTTCGGTCTCGCAAGCCAGCCCCAGCATTTT,CASSFGLASQPQHF
TRBD2,TRBJ2-1,TRBV7-9,NA,TGTGCCAGCAGCTTCGGAACTAGCGGGAGGAACAATGGGCAGTTCTTC,CASSFGTSGRNNGQFF
TRBD2,TRBJ2-3,TRBV28,NA,TGTGCCAGCAGTTTTAGCGGGAGTTTGACAGATACGCAGTATTTT,CASSFSGSLTDTQYF
NA,TRBJ1-2,TRBV18,many,TGTGCCAGCACCGCGGCAGGGTCTGACTACACCTTC,CASTAAGSDYTF
NA,TRBJ1-1,TRBV7-5,NA,TGTGCCAGAAGCCCGGGCCGGGACACCGAAGTGAACACTGAAGCTTTCTTT,CARSPGRDTEVNTEAFF
TRBD1,TRBJ2-7,TRBV12-5,NA,TGTGCTAGTGGTTTGCCGGACAGGCAAATGGGCGAGCAGTACTTC,CASGLPDRQMGEQYF
NA,TRBJ1-1,TRBV28,NA,TGTGCCAGCAGTTTTAGCGATTTTGAAGCTTTCTTT,CASSFSDFEAFF
NA,TRBJ2-1,TRBV21-1,NA,TGTGCCAGCAGCAGGCGAGGACTAGCGGGAGGGCCATCGGACAATGAGCAGTTCTTC,CASSRRGLAGGPSDNEQFF
NA,TRBJ2-1,TRBV25-1,few,TGTGCCAGCAGTGACCTCAGCTCCTACAATGAGCAGTTCTTC,CASSDLSSYNEQFF
TRBD1,TRBJ1-1,TRBV19,NA,TGTGCCAGTAGTTCAAACAGGGGTTCGGTGAACACTGAAGCTTTCTTT,CASSSNRGSVNTEAFF
TRBD1,TRBJ2-5,TRBV4-2,NA,TGTGCCAGCAGTCGGGACAGGGCCTCGGAAGAGCAGTACTTC,CASSRDRASEEQYF
TRBD2,TRBJ2-2,TRBV5-1,NA,TGCGCCAGCAGCTTGGGACCGACTAGCGGGGGGACCGGGGAGCTGTTTTTT,CASSLGPTSGGTGELFF
TRBD1,TRBJ2-1,TRBV5-1,NA,TGCGCCAGCAGCTTGGCCCCGGGACAGTGGGATGAGCAGTTCTTC,CASSLAPGQWDEQFF
NA,TRBJ1-1,TRBV19,NA,TGTGCCACTAGAAGAAGGGGGAACACTGAAGCTTTCTTT,CATRRRGNTEAFF
TRBD1,TRBJ1-2,TRBV29-1,NA,TGCAGCGTTGGTGGGGACAGCATTTATGGCTACACCTTC,CSVGGDSIYGYTF
TRBD1,TRBJ1-5,TRBV2,NA,TGTGCCAGCAGGGATACAGGGGCGGGTCAGCCCCAGCATTTT,CASRDTGAGQPQHF
NA,TRBJ1-5,TRBV15,NA,TGTGCCACCAGCGACCCTCGGGGGGGGGATCAGCCCCAGCATTTT,CATSDPRGGDQPQHF
NA,TRBJ2-1,TRBV28,NA,TGTGCCAGCAGACCACAAAACAATGAGCAGTTCTTC,CASRPQNNEQFF
NA,TRBJ1-5,TRBV6-6,NA,TGTGCCAGCAGCCTCCCAGGGTTCGATCAGCCCCAGCATTTT,CASSLPGFDQPQHF
TRBD2,TRBJ2-1,TRBV5-1,NA,TGCGCCAGCAGCGCACTAGCGGGAGGATCCTACAATGAGCAGTTCTTC,CASSALAGGSYNEQFF
NA,TRBJ2-1,TRBV5-1,few,TGCGCCAGCAGACTAGAAGGCAATGAGCAGTTCTTC,CASRLEGNEQFF
NA,TRBJ1-5,TRBV28,NA,TGTGCCAGCAGTTTGGACAGACCTCCAAAGCCCCAGCATTTT,CASSLDRPPKPQHF
NA,TRBJ2-7,TRBV6-5,NA,TGTGCCAGCACCCCAGCGACGCGGGTCTACGAGCAGTACTTC,CASTPATRVYEQYF
NA,TRBJ2-3,TRBV18,NA,TGTGCCAGCTCACCGAGGGAACGCACAGATACGCAGTATTTT,CASSPRERTDTQYF
TRBD2,TRBJ2-7,TRBV5-1,NA,TGCGCCAGCAGCCCGGCAGCGGGAGTTGGCGAGCAGTACTTC,CASSPAAGVGEQYF
NA,TRBJ2-1,TRBV19,once,TGTGCCAGTAGTCCGCAACTCCACAGAATCTACAATGAGCAGTTCTTC,CASSPQLHRIYNEQFF
NA,TRBJ1-4,TRBV4-3,NA,TGCGCCAGCAGCCAAGTAGCTGTCGTCCGGGGAATTGCGGAACTGTTTTTT,CASSQVAVVRGIAELFF
NA,TRBJ1-4,TRBV11-2,once,TGTGCCAGCAGCTTAGATGGTCGGCGGGGGTCTCGTGAAAAACTGTTTTTT,CASSLDGRRGSREKLFF
NA,TRBJ2-3,TRBV4-1,many,TGCGCCAGCAGCCATCCGAGAACAGATACGCAGTATTTT,CASSHPRTDTQYF
NA,TRBJ2-7,TRBV6-1,few,TGTGCCAGCAGTAAGACATATCACTACGAGCAGTACTTC,CASSKTYHYEQYF
NA,TRBJ1-3,TRBV7-2,NA,TGTGCCAGCAGCTTAGTCGCCTCAGGGCTTTCTGGAAACACCATATATTTT,CASSLVASGLSGNTIYF
TRBD1,TRBJ1-3,TRBV5-1,NA,TGCGCCAGCAGCCTAGGGACAGATCGTCTCTCTGGAAACACCATATACTTT,CASSLGTDRLSGNTIYF
TRBD1,TRBJ2-2,TRBV7-9,NA,TGTGCCAGCAGCCGGTGGACAGGGTCTCGCGGGGAGCTGTTTTTT,CASSRWTGSRGELFF
TRBD2,TRBJ2-3,TRBV2,NA,TGTGCCAGCAGCGAAACGACTAGCGGGGCGGGTCATACGCAGTATTTT,CASSETTSGAGHTQYF
TRBD2,TRBJ2-7,TRBV19,NA,TGTGCCAGTAGTATTAGCGGGAGAGAGGCCGAGCAGTACTTC,CASSISGREAEQYF
NA,TRBJ1-3,TRBV7-9,NA,TGTGCCAGCAGCTTAAGGGCGGGTAGCTCTGGAAACACCATATATTTT,CASSLRAGSSGNTIYF
NA,TRBJ1-4,TRBV5-1,NA,TGCGCCAGCAGGCGGGGGGCAACGGAGCATGAAAAACTGTTTTTT,CASRRGATEHEKLFF
NA,TRBJ1-5,TRBV5-5,NA,TGTGCCAGCAGCAGAGACACCAATCAGCCCCAGCATTTT,CASSRDTNQPQHF
TRBD2,TRBJ2-1,TRBV6-6,NA,TGTGCCAGCAGTCCAGGACTAGCGGGTTACAATGAGCAGTTCTTC,CASSPGLAGYNEQFF